Listed below are T cell receptor beta chains from one sample, sequenced in a study of T cells in Graves' hyperthyroidism and ophthalmopathy. TCRdb re-called the multiplex PCR reads with MiXCR, one entry per CDR3 protein. The sample yields about 620,000 distinct CDR3 sequences, roughly 15% seen once. Sequencing input: blood. The receptors were gathered from a woman in her twenties or thirties with Graves' hyperthyroidism. Each CDR3 is given with its conserved first and last residue. Fields, in order: J gene, clone size, D gene, V gene, CDR3 protein, CDR3 DNA. D genes are given only for firm matches. Clone size is shown for a subset of rows, as once, few, many or a class of expanded clone.

>TRBJ1-2|NA|NA|TRBV29-1
CSVEDPTDYGYTF
TGCAGCGTTGAAGACCCCACAGATTATGGCTACACCTTC
>TRBJ2-1|NA|TRBD2|TRBV27
CASSFGAGGLFF
TGTGCCAGCAGTTTTGGAGCGGGAGGGCTGTTCTTC
>TRBJ2-2|few|NA|TRBV25-1
CASSGGLGRTGELFF
TGTGCCAGCAGTGGTGGTTTGGGTCGCACCGGGGAGCTGTTTTTT
>TRBJ1-2|many|NA|TRBV12-3/TRBV12-4
CASSLLGRWNYGYTF
TGTGCCAGCAGTTTATTGGGAAGGTGGAACTATGGCTACACCTTC
>TRBJ1-5|few|NA|TRBV7-2
CASSLGSSTLYSNQPQHF
TGTGCCAGCAGCTTAGGGTCCTCGACACTGTATAGCAATCAGCCCCAGCATTTT
>TRBJ2-2|few|TRBD2|TRBV6-1
CASSDSRTSGRTGELFF
TGTGCCAGCAGTGACTCTAGGACTAGCGGGAGAACCGGGGAGCTGTTTTTT
>TRBJ2-7|few|TRBD2|TRBV2
CASKKPPSGYEQYF
TGTGCCAGCAAAAAACCCCCTAGCGGCTACGAGCAGTACTTC
>TRBJ2-3|many|NA|TRBV11-2
CASSWGYGDTQYF
TGTGCCAGCAGCTGGGGGTACGGGGATACGCAGTATTTT
>TRBJ2-4|many|NA|TRBV27
CASLNGLPAKNIQYF
TGTGCCAGCCTTAACGGGCTTCCAGCCAAAAACATTCAGTACTTC
>TRBJ2-7|NA|NA|TRBV28
CASSQEGLGSYEQYF
TGTGCCAGCAGCCAGGAGGGACTGGGCTCCTACGAGCAGTACTTC
>TRBJ2-3|once|NA|TRBV29-1
CSVVTGFADTQYF
TGCAGCGTTGTAACAGGTTTCGCAGATACGCAGTATTTT
>TRBJ1-2|NA|NA|TRBV6-2/TRBV6-3
CASSYPVHPNYGYTF
TGTGCCAGCAGTTACCCGGTACATCCTAACTATGGCTACACCTTC
>TRBJ2-2|NA|NA|TRBV28
CASGLPGIANTGELFF
TGTGCCAGCGGATTACCGGGAATCGCGAACACCGGGGAGCTGTTTTTT
>TRBJ2-2|many|TRBD1|TRBV11-2
CASSGQGPNTGELFF
TGTGCCAGCAGCGGACAGGGCCCGAACACCGGGGAGCTGTTTTTT
>TRBJ2-1|NA|NA|TRBV7-9
CASSFSDSYNEQFF
TGTGCCAGCAGCTTTTCGGATTCCTACAATGAGCAGTTCTTC
>TRBJ2-3|NA|NA|TRBV7-9
CAWEETDTQYF
TGTGCCTGGGAGGAAACAGATACGCAGTATTTT
>TRBJ1-5|few|NA|TRBV19
CASSIDLRVGQPQHF
TGTGCCAGTAGTATAGATCTCAGGGTCGGACAGCCCCAGCATTTT
>TRBJ2-1|many|NA|TRBV20-1
CSAREGSQFF
TGCAGTGCTAGAGAAGGTTCCCAGTTCTTC
>TRBJ2-7|many|TRBD1|TRBV20-1
CSATDPGQSPYEQYF
TGCAGTGCTACCGATCCGGGACAGTCCCCCTACGAGCAGTACTTC
>TRBJ1-1|many|NA|TRBV12-3/TRBV12-4
CASSPDSAQAFF
TGTGCCAGCAGTCCCGACAGCGCGCAAGCTTTCTTT